This T cell receptor (beta chain) is from a study of OX40 agonist ivuxolimab in advanced cancers. Study-wide background: The patients received agonistic anti-OX40 (CD134) antibody ivuxolimab.

Per the germline V gene, CDR1 is LGHNA and CDR2 is YSLEER. The germline V and J ends were trimmed by 0 bases and 10 bases, with 10 bases remaining between them. This CDR3 comprises 13 residues. General study results and limits: Clonal expansion was among the lowest in partial responders at 0.1-3.0 mg/kg, especially CD8+. Normalized T-cell clonal expansion was also low in a subset of nonresponders.

Points on this clone: Antigen unknown.

Measured with immunoSEQ multiplex PCR; TCRdb has only the in-frame clones, and not every one. The sample yields tens of thousands of clones, around 89% seen once. The sequence came from an adult with an advanced solid tumor such as melanoma, head and neck, liver or kidney cancer. The chain is built from TRBV4-3 and TRBJ2-1; tentative D call: TRBD2 (5 bases). This specimen consisted of CD4+ or CD8+ T cells sorted from blood, obtained in a trial of the OX40 agonist ivuxolimab. As DNA, the CDR3 is TGCGCCAGCAGCCAAGATCGGGGTTGGGAGCAGTTCTTC. Encoded protein: CASSQDRGWEQFF.